This is a list of T cell receptor beta chains from one sample in a study of T cells in Graves' hyperthyroidism and ophthalmopathy. TCRdb fed the multiplex PCR reads into MiXCR, producing one record per CDR3 protein. The table has 650,000 to 750,000 distinct CDR3 sequences, 14% seen once. Material for sequencing was blood. The receptors originated from a woman between 18 and 29 years old with Graves' hyperthyroidism. Each CDR3 is given with its conserved first and last residue. D genes are given only for firm matches. The size entry is marked missing in some rows and otherwise reads once, few, many or a size class.

many	TRBV29-1	TRBJ2-7	TRBD2	CSVYSGSGSYEQYF	TGCAGCGTTTATAGCGGGAGTGGTAGCTACGAGCAGTACTTC
few	TRBV13	TRBJ1-4	-	CASSLAGSDEKLFF	TGTGCCAGCAGCTTAGCAGGGAGTGATGAAAAACTGTTTTTT
few	TRBV18	TRBJ1-3	-	CASSPQASGNTIYF	TGTGCCAGCTCACCACAGGCGTCTGGAAACACCATATATTTT
many	TRBV12-3/TRBV12-4	TRBJ2-1	TRBD1	CASSFAPGQEYNEQFF	TGTGCCAGCAGTTTCGCTCCGGGACAGGAGTACAATGAGCAGTTCTTC
few	TRBV19	TRBJ2-7	-	CASSIVGGGHPYEQYF	TGTGCCAGTAGTATAGTCGGGGGAGGTCACCCCTACGAGCAGTACTTC
-	TRBV13	TRBJ2-7	TRBD1	CASSLGGRGSYEQYF	TGTGCCAGCAGCTTAGGTGGCAGGGGGTCCTACGAGCAGTACTTC
-	TRBV29-1	TRBJ1-1	-	CSGVPWGDTEAFF	TGCAGCGGGGTGCCTTGGGGGGACACTGAAGCTTTCTTT
many	TRBV6-2/TRBV6-3	TRBJ2-3	-	CASILGGPLGGRPSTDTQYF	TGTGCCAGCATTCTAGGGGGCCCTCTGGGCGGGAGACCCTCCACAGATACGCAGTATTTT
many	TRBV13	TRBJ2-1	TRBD2	CASSFRSGRYNEQFF	TGTGCCAGCAGCTTTCGTAGCGGGAGATACAATGAGCAGTTCTTC
many	TRBV12-3/TRBV12-4	TRBJ2-7	-	CASSFLATTGYEQYF	TGTGCCAGCAGTTTCCTAGCGACAACGGGGTACGAGCAGTACTTC
few	TRBV20-1	TRBJ2-7	TRBD2	CSARSGLAGEQYF	TGCAGTGCTAGATCCGGACTAGCTGGCGAGCAGTACTTC
many	TRBV5-1	TRBJ2-4	-	CASSPHRVAKNIQYF	TGCGCCAGCAGCCCGCACAGGGTAGCCAAAAACATTCAGTACTTC
few	TRBV2	TRBJ1-2	-	CASREGGGYTF	TGTGCCAGCAGGGAAGGTGGTGGCTACACCTTC
-	TRBV4-3	TRBJ1-2	TRBD1	CASSPFYRGRLANAGYTF	TGCGCCAGCAGCCCCTTTTACAGGGGGCGCTTGGCCAACGCTGGCTACACCTTC
many	TRBV2	TRBJ2-1	-	CASRGPEDLYNEQFF	TGTGCCAGCAGGGGTCCTGAGGACCTTTACAATGAGCAGTTCTTC
few	TRBV7-9	TRBJ2-5	TRBD1	CASSANRGREETQYF	TGTGCCAGCAGCGCGAACAGGGGGCGCGAGGAGACCCAGTACTTC
many	TRBV11-2	TRBJ2-5	-	CASRDSLQETQYF	TGTGCCAGCAGGGACAGCCTTCAAGAGACCCAGTACTTC
many	TRBV7-2	TRBJ2-7	-	CASRRTPGEQYF	TGTGCCAGCAGGAGGACCCCCGGAGAGCAGTACTTC
-	TRBV20-1	TRBJ1-1	-	CSARLVSLSTEAFF	TGCAGTGCTAGATTAGTCAGTCTGAGCACTGAAGCTTTCTTT
-	TRBV11-2	TRBJ2-1	-	CASSLSASDEQFF	TGTGCCAGCAGCCTATCGGCGAGCGATGAGCAGTTCTTC
many	TRBV2	TRBJ1-5	-	CASSRQGNTNQPQHF	TGTGCCAGCAGTCGCCAGGGAAACACCAATCAGCCCCAGCATTTT
many	TRBV6-1	TRBJ2-4	TRBD2	CASSSGGSLPKNIQYF	TGTGCCAGCAGTTCGGGGGGTTCTCTGCCCAAAAACATTCAGTACTTC
many	TRBV12-3/TRBV12-4	TRBJ2-4	-	CASRLALVNIQYF	TGTGCCAGCAGGTTAGCGCTTGTGAACATTCAGTACTTC
many	TRBV11-2	TRBJ2-4	-	CASSFRTDIQYF	TGTGCCAGCAGCTTTCGGACGGACATTCAGTACTTC
many	TRBV6-1	TRBJ2-7	-	CASSDAYEQYF	TGTGCCAGCAGTGACGCCTACGAGCAGTACTTC
many	TRBV12-3/TRBV12-4	TRBJ1-4	-	CASRPPTGATNEKLFF	TGTGCCAGCAGACCGCCAACAGGTGCAACTAATGAAAAACTGTTTTTT
many	TRBV12-3/TRBV12-4	TRBJ2-3	-	CASSFLGDRTDTQYF	TGTGCCAGCAGTTTCCTGGGTGACCGCACAGATACGCAGTATTTT
few	TRBV12-3/TRBV12-4	TRBJ2-1	-	CASSLHELTYNEQFF	TGTGCCAGCAGCCTTCATGAGCTTACCTACAATGAGCAGTTCTTC
many	TRBV6-1	TRBJ1-5	-	CASSEDWGNQPQHF	TGTGCCAGCAGTGAAGACTGGGGCAATCAGCCCCAGCATTTT
-	TRBV29-1	TRBJ2-4	-	CSVQGRGSGLLAKNIQYF	TGCAGCGTTCAGGGGAGGGGCTCGGGCCTACTAGCCAAAAACATTCAGTACTTC
many	TRBV11-2	TRBJ2-7	-	CASSHGPKTTYEQYF	TGTGCCAGCAGCCATGGACCGAAGACTACCTACGAGCAGTACTTC
-	TRBV6-1	TRBJ1-5	-	CASTDRTSNQPQHF	TGTGCCAGCACCGACAGGACTAGCAATCAGCCCCAGCATTTT
few	TRBV20-1	TRBJ2-3	TRBD2	CSARKRLAGATDTQYF	TGCAGTGCTAGAAAGCGGCTAGCGGGAGCCACAGATACGCAGTATTTT
few	TRBV2	TRBJ2-3	TRBD2	CASKTGGPLTDTQYF	TGTGCCAGCAAGACGGGAGGGCCACTCACAGATACGCAGTATTTT
many	TRBV7-2	TRBJ2-3	TRBD1	CASRLGDRGTDTQYF	TGTGCCAGCAGGCTAGGAGACAGGGGAACAGATACGCAGTATTTT
many	TRBV28	TRBJ2-3	-	CASSSPRDTDTQYF	TGTGCCAGCAGTTCCCCCCGGGACACAGATACGCAGTATTTT
many	TRBV7-9	TRBJ1-6	TRBD1	CASSPPGTGVPPLHF	TGTGCCAGCAGCCCCCCCGGGACAGGGGTTCCACCCCTCCACTTT
many	TRBV2	TRBJ2-3	-	CASSRQNPTDTQYF	TGTGCCAGCAGTCGACAGAACCCAACAGATACGCAGTATTTT
few	TRBV20-1	TRBJ2-5	-	CSGRLGTQYF	TGCAGCGGGCGGCTGGGGACCCAGTACTTC
-	TRBV19	TRBJ1-2	-	CASSMESWRTGSGLHTF	TGTGCCAGTAGTATGGAGTCGTGGCGGACGGGATCGGGTCTTCACACCTTC
few	TRBV20-1	TRBJ2-1	TRBD1	CSARASKGQGYNEQFF	TGCAGTGCAAGGGCCAGCAAGGGACAGGGGTACAATGAGCAGTTCTTC
many	TRBV2	TRBJ1-1	TRBD1	CASRGQMNTEAFF	TGTGCCAGTAGGGGACAGATGAACACTGAAGCTTTCTTT
many	TRBV12-3/TRBV12-4	TRBJ2-3	-	CASSLVQGEDTQYF	TGTGCCAGCAGTTTAGTGCAGGGTGAAGATACGCAGTATTTT
many	TRBV2	TRBJ1-5	TRBD1	CASDRAGQPQHF	TGTGCCAGCGACAGGGCGGGTCAGCCCCAGCATTTT
-	TRBV11-3	TRBJ1-1	-	CASSLKGSEAFF	TGTGCCAGCAGCTTAAAGGGGTCTGAAGCTTTCTTT
-	TRBV19	TRBJ1-5	TRBD1	CASSFISGQINSSQPQHF	TGTGCCAGTAGCTTTATATCGGGACAGATAAATAGCAGTCAGCCCCAGCATTTT
many	TRBV7-2	TRBJ2-5	-	CASSRDRRETQYF	TGTGCCAGCAGCAGAGACAGGCGAGAGACCCAGTACTTC
-	TRBV11-3	TRBJ2-2	TRBD2	CASSPTSGYNTGELFF	TGTGCCAGCAGCCCGACTAGCGGGTACAACACCGGGGAGCTGTTTTTT
few	TRBV28	TRBJ1-5	-	CASQEHLDQPQHF	TGTGCCAGCCAAGAACACCTAGATCAGCCCCAGCATTTT
many	TRBV12-3/TRBV12-4	TRBJ2-7	TRBD1	CASSAQGAFSYEQYF	TGTGCCAGCAGCGCACAGGGGGCGTTCTCCTACGAGCAGTACTTC
many	TRBV6-1	TRBJ2-2	TRBD1	CASSSGTGPNTGELFF	TGTGCCAGCAGTTCGGGGACAGGGCCCAACACCGGGGAGCTGTTTTTT
few	TRBV18	TRBJ2-2	-	CASSPSGLSNTGELFF	TGTGCCAGCTCACCTTCGGGACTTTCAAACACCGGGGAGCTGTTTTTT